This T cell receptor beta chain was obtained from a study of naive and memory T cell subsets. This CDR3 contains 16 residues. CDR1 and CDR2 (germline): SGHRS, YFSETQ. Trimming took 6 bases from V and 7 from J, leaving 23 bases between them. Two oligonucleotides, mixed equimolar, formed the beta constant-region primer covering TRBC1 and TRBC2. TCRdb reprocessed the UMI-ligation and nested PCR reads via MiXCR and lists one record per CDR3 protein. The profile covers some 100,000 distinct CDR3 sequences, with roughly 7.3% appearing a single time and 1.6% taken by the ten largest. The TCR sequence derives from a human donor in good health. This rearrangement joins TRBV5-1 to TRBJ2-1; D not resolved. Sequenced: central memory CD4+ T cells from blood. CDR3 in amino acids: CASNRRGSPGENEQFF. DNA of the CDR3: TGCGCCAGCAATAGGCGCGGATCCCCTGGTGAAAATGAGCAGTTCTTC.